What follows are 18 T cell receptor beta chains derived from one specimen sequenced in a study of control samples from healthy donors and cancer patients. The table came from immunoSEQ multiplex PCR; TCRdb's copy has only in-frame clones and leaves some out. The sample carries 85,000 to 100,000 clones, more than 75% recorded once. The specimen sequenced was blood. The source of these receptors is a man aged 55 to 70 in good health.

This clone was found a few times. The CDR3 is CASRSLAGGQHEQYF. The CDR3 nucleotides are TGTGCCAGCAGATCTCTAGCGGGGGGGCAGCACGAGCAGTACTTC. This chain uses TRBV5-6 with TRBJ2-7, with 12 positions matching TRBD2. V was pared by 5 bases and J by 5 bases, with 8 bases of the junction left unmatched. The CDR3 runs 15 residues. Germline V lookup: CDR1 SGHDT, CDR2 YYEEEE.

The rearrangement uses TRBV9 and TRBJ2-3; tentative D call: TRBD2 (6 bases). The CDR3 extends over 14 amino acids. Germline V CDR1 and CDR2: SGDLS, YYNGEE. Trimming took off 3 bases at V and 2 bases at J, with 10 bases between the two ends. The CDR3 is CASSARGSTDTQYF. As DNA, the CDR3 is TGTGCCAGCAGCGCCCGGGGGTCCACAGATACGCAGTATTTT.

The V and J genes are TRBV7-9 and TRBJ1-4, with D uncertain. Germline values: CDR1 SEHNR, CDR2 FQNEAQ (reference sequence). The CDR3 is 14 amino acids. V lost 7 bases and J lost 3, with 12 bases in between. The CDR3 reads CASNYDASNEKLFF. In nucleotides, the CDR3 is TGTGCCAGCAACTACGACGCCTCTAATGAAAAACTGTTTTTT.

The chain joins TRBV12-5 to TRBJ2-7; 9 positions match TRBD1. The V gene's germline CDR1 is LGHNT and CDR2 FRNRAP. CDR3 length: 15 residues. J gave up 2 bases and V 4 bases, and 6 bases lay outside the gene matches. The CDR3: CASGSRDRDPYEQYF. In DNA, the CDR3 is TGTGCTAGTGGTTCCCGGGACAGGGATCCCTACGAGCAGTACTTC.

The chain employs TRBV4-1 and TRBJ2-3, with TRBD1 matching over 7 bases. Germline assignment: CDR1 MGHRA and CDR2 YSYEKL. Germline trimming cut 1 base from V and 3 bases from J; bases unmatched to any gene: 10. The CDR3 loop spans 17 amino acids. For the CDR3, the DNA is TGCGCCAGCAGCCAAGTCTTTCGCAGGGGGTTGACAGATACGCAGTATTTT. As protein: CASSQVFRRGLTDTQYF.

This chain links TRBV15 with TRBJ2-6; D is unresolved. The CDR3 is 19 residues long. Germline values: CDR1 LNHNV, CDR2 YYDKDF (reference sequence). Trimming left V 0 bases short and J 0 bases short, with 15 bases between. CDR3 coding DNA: TGTGCCACCAGCAGAGAAGTAGTAGCATACCACTCTGGGGCCAACGTCCTGACTTTC. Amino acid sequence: CATSREVVAYHSGANVLTF.

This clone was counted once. DNA for the CDR3: TGTGCCAGCTATAGGGGACTGAGCGGCTACACCTTC. It translates to CASYRGLSGYTF. The chain employs TRBV2 and TRBJ1-2; possible D gene TRBD1, 5 bases. CDR3 length equals 12 residues. Germline values: CDR1 SNHLY, CDR2 FYNNEI. V was cut by 8 bases and J by 8 bases, with 15 bases left in between.

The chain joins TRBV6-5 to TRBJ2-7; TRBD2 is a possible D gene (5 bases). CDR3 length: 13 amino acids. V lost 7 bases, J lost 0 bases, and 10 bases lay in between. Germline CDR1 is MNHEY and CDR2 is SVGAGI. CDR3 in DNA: TGTGCCAGCACGAGAGGGCCCTCCTACGAGCAGTACTTC. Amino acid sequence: CASTRGPSYEQYF.

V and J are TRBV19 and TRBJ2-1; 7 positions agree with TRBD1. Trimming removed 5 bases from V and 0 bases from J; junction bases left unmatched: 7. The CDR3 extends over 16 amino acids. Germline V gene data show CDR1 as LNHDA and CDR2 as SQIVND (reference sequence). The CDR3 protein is CASSPRQGSSYNEQFF. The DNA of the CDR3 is TGTGCCAGTAGTCCTCGACAGGGAAGCTCCTACAATGAGCAGTTCTTC. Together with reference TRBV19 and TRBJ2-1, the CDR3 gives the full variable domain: DGGITQSPKYLFRKEGQNVTLSCEQNLNHDAMYWYRQDPGQGLRLIYYSQIVNDFQKGDIAEGYSVSREKKESFPLTVTSAQKNPTAFYLCASSPRQGSSYNEQFFGPGTRLTVL.

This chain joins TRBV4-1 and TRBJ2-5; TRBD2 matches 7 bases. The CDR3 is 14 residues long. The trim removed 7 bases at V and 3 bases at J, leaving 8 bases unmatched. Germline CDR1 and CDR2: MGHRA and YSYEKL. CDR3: CASTKGGLEETQYF. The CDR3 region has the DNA TGCGCCAGCACCAAAGGAGGACTAGAAGAGACCCAGTACTTC.

CDR3 in amino acids: CASGPGAKPFNQETQYF. The CDR3 coding sequence is TGTGCCAGCGGTCCGGGAGCTAAGCCTTTTAACCAAGAGACCCAGTACTTC. The rearrangement uses TRBV6-6 and TRBJ2-5; the D gene is possibly TRBD2 (6 bases). The CDR3 length is 17 residues. V lost 8 bases, J lost 0 bases, and 22 bases lay in between. The germline gives CDR1 MNHNY, CDR2 SVGAGI (reference sequence).

The DNA of the CDR3 is TGTGCCAGCAGCATATCGGGGACCCAGGGGAGCTATGGCTACACCTTC. Translated, it gives CASSISGTQGSYGYTF. The chain couples TRBV21-1 to TRBJ1-2; the listed D gene, TRBD1, was not tested against the DNA. TRBV21-1 has pseudogene status. The CDR3 loop spans 16 amino acids.

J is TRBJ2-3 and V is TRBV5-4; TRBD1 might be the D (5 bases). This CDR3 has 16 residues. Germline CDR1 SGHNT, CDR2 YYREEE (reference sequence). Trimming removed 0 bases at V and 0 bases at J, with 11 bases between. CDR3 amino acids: CASSLEGAASTDTQYF. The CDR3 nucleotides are TGTGCCAGCAGCTTGGAAGGGGCGGCTAGCACAGATACGCAGTATTTT. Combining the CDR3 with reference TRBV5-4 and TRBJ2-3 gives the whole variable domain ETGVTQSPTHLIKTRGQQVTLRCSSQSGHNTVSWYQQALGQGPQFIFQYYREEENGRGNFPPRFSGLQFPNYSSELNVNALELDDSALYLCASSLEGAASTDTQYFGPGTRLTVL.

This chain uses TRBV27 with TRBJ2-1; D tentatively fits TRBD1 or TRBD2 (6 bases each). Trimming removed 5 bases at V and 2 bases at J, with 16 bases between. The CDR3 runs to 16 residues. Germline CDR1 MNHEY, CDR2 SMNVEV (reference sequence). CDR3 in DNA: TGTGCCAGCAGTCCAGTAGGGGGAGGACCCTACAATGAGCAGTTCTTC. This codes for CASSPVGGGPYNEQFF.

CDR3 in DNA: TGTGCCAGCAGTTCCCCGTCTCAGTCAGGGGCCAACGTCCTGACTTTC. As protein: CASSSPSQSGANVLTF. The chain has TRBV6-5 and TRBJ2-6; D remains ambiguous. The CDR3 runs to 16 residues. The ends were cut back, 4 bases at V and 4 bases at J, with 14 bases in the middle. Germline CDR1 MNHEY, CDR2 SVGAGI.

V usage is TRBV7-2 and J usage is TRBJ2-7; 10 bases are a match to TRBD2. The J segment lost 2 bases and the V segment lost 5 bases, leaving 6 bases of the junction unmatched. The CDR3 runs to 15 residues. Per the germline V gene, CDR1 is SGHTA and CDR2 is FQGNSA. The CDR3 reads CASSRRTSGTYEQYF. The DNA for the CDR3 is TGTGCCAGCAGCCGCAGGACTAGCGGAACCTACGAGCAGTACTTC.

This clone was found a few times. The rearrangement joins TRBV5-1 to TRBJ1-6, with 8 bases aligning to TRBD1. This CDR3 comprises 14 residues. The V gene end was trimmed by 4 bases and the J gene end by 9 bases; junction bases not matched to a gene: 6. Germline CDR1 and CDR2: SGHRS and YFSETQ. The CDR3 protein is CASSMDRVSSPLHF. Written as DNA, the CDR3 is TGCGCCAGCAGCATGGACAGGGTCTCTTCACCCCTCCACTTT. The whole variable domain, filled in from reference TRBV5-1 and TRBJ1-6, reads KAGVTQTPRYLIKTRGQQVTLSCSPISGHRSVSWYQQTPGQGLQFLFEYFSETQRNKGNFPGRFSGRQFSNSRSEMNVSTLELGDSALYLCASSMDRVSSPLHFGNGTRLTVT.

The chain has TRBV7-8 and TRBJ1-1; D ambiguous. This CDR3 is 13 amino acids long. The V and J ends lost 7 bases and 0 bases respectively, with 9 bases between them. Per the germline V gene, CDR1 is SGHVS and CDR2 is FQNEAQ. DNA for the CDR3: TGTGCCAGCACCTTGTTTCTGAACACTGAAGCTTTCTTT. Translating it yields CASTLFLNTEAFF.